This T cell receptor (beta chain) was captured by sequencing in a study of blood T cell repertoires in COVID-19. Study-level information: Acute and convalescent COVID-19 specimens originated in the United States, Italy and Spain. The cDNA or gDNA used as material had been derived from T cells, B-cell-depleted T cells, or PBMCs.

Original analysis: How many nucleated cells were present was estimated from reference gene primer amplification. Sequencing used immunoSEQ multiplex PCR; TCRdb keeps in-frame clones, though not all of them. Clone size and V and J calls were adopted from that table, with D and trimming inferred from the DNA. The table shows under 200,000 clones, with 75% to 90% occurring only once. The germline V gene has CDR1 MGHRA and CDR2 YSYEKL. The CDR3 length is 15 residues. The V gene end was trimmed by 6 bases and the J gene end by 8 bases; junction bases not matched to a gene: 10. This clone was seen only a few times.

The TCR comes from a woman aged 80 or older with active or convalescent COVID-19. Sequenced sample: peripheral blood. The chain employs TRBV4-1 and TRBJ1-4; TRBD1 matches 9 bases. CDR3 in DNA: TGCGCCAGCAGTCACCTACACGGGACAGGGGAAAAACTGTTTTTT. Its translation: CASSHLHGTGEKLFF.